The 3 T cell receptor beta chains presented below share a single source sample, sequenced in a study of T-cell reconstitution after alpha-beta-depleted transplantation in children. It was with unique molecular identifiers that the TCRbeta library was prepared. Via MiXCR, TCRdb re-called the PCR reads, giving one row per CDR3 protein. The repertoire has some 500,000 distinct CDR3 sequences, 15% to 20% of them found once; the top ten carry 3% to 4%. The specimen comprised PBMCs from the stem cell graft donor, sampled from the stem cell graft. All receptors derive from a human donor who donated a stem cell graft to a child with acute lymphoblastic leukemia.

CDR3 DNA: TGCAGTGCTAGAGAATGGACAGGGGAAGCTTTCTTT. Residues: CSAREWTGEAFF. The chain combines TRBV20-1 with TRBJ1-1; 8 bases match TRBD1. Trimming took 0 bases from V and 8 from J; bases not matched to a gene: 2. The CDR3 consists of 12 residues. Germline CDR1 and CDR2: DFQATT and SNEGSKA (reference sequence).

This chain links TRBV2 with TRBJ2-2; D is unresolved. CDR3 size: 16 residues. V lost 4 bases, J lost 0 bases, and 12 bases lay in between. Germline V lookup: CDR1 SNHLY, CDR2 FYNNEI. The CDR3 here is CASSGVGRSNTGELFF. CDR3 coding DNA: TGTGCCAGCAGTGGGGTGGGCCGTTCGAACACCGGGGAGCTGTTTTTT.

This clonotype was recorded a few times. This rearrangement joins TRBV12-3 or TRBV12-4 to TRBJ2-3; a possible D gene is TRBD2 (6 bases). Trimming shortened V by 5 bases and J by 9 bases, and 15 bases separated the two germline ends. The CDR3 contains 13 residues. The CDR3 here is CASSPFDRETQYF. DNA for the CDR3: TGTGCCAGCAGTCCCTTTGACCGGGAGACGCAGTATTTT.